This TCR beta chain is drawn from a study of Ad26.COV2.S vaccination and SARS-CoV-2 variants. Across the whole study: Administration of Ad26.COV2.S was intramuscular, either once or twice 56 days apart.

With 5 bases clipped from V and 3 bases from J, the junction kept 5 bases outside the gene matches. This CDR3 has 14 residues. Germline lookup yields CDR1 MDHEN and CDR2 SYDVKM. Treatment noted: 15 to 20 received Ad26.COV2.S at low or high dose, single or two shots; several received placebo; per-sample allocation not given. Day 63 following the first vaccine or placebo injection was when the samples were taken. The protocol was immunoSEQ multiplex PCR, while the TCRdb copy is restricted to in-frame clones and leaves out a portion. The sample yields 430,000 or so clones, 85% to 90% seen once. This clonotype was obtained from a person aged 18-60 years who received the Ad26.COV2.S COVID-19 vaccine or a placebo. The starting material was peripheral blood, obtained in a trial of Ad26.COV2.S vaccine versus placebo. This chain uses TRBV28 with TRBJ2-7, with TRBD1 matching 9 bases. The CDR3 sequence is CASSITGQGYEQYF. CDR3 coding DNA: TGTGCCAGCAGTATCACGGGACAGGGCTACGAGCAGTACTTC. Full variable domain (outside the CDR3, taken from reference TRBV28 and TRBJ2-7): DVKVTQSSRYLVKRTGEKVFLECVQDMDHENMFWYRQDPGLGLRLIYFSYDVKMKEKGDIPEGYSVSREKKERFSLILESASTNQTSMYLCASSITGQGYEQYFGPGTRLTVT.